This T cell receptor beta chain emerged from a study of shared clonotypes between healthy human individuals. Across the whole study: Plates per donor: three CD4 naive, three CD4 memory, two CD8 naive, one CD8 memory. General study findings and limits: Estimated richness was generally greater in naive than memory subsets.

In the case of this clone: The antigen is undetermined.

This CDR3 contains 13 residues. Germline V CDR1 and CDR2: WSHSY, SAAADI. Trimming shortened V by 6 bases and J by 6 bases, and 15 bases separated the two germline ends. Clones were read by immunoSEQ multiplex PCR, and TCRdb kept only the in-frame ones, dropping some. The profile covers 1,500,000 or so clones, with around 98.5% appearing a single time and 0.36% taken by the ten largest. This chain links TRBV10-2 with TRBJ2-7, with D perhaps matching TRBD1 (5 bases). The TCR originated in a young man in good health. Sample: naive CD4+ T cells sorted from blood. Subset noted: CD45RA+ positively selected. CDR3 sequence: CASSSGPGREQYF. DNA of the CDR3: TGCGCCAGCAGCTCGGGCCCAGGGCGCGAGCAGTACTTC.